The 17 T cell receptor beta chains listed next were all sequenced from one sample in a study of blood T cells in healthy people across ages. Primed by a sample-barcoded 5' primer and a J-beta primer mix, a second PCR proceeded for roughly 6 to 12 cycles. TCRdb re-analysed the 5' RACE reads in MiXCR, keeping a single row per CDR3 protein. The sample has 600,000 to 800,000 distinct CDR3 sequences, 52% seen once. Sample: blood. The receptors derive from a woman over 75 in good health.

Note on this clonotype: Just one base apart from a much larger clone, this may be a read error. This rearrangement joins TRBV20-1 to TRBJ2-5; no clear D. The CDR3 runs 13 residues. The germline CDR1 and CDR2 sequences are DFQATT and SNEGSKA (reference sequence). CDR3 sequence (DNA): TGCAGTGCTAGAGCCGCGAAGTTGGAGACCCTGTACTTC. It translates to CSARAAKLETLYF.

This clonotype was seen repeatedly, ten times or more. A clone one base away is much larger, so this may be a read error. The chain couples TRBV7-2 to TRBJ2-5; D call uncertain. Germline V gives CDR1 SGHTA, CDR2 FQGNSA. The CDR3 has 11 residues. The ends were cut back, 2 bases at V and 11 bases at J, with 9 bases in the middle. The CDR3, as DNA: TGTGCCAGCAGCTTACAAAATGAGCAGTACTTC. Amino acid sequence: CASSLQNEQYF.

V gene TRBV2 combines with J gene TRBJ2-3; D call uncertain. The ends were cut back, 4 bases at V and 3 bases at J, with 14 bases in the middle. This CDR3 comprises 15 residues. Germline V gene lookup returns CDR1 SNHLY and CDR2 FYNNEI. Written as DNA, the CDR3 is TGTGCCAGCAGTGTGATAGCTCTCTCTACAGATACGCAGTATTTT. Protein product: CASSVIALSTDTQYF.

This chain links TRBV6-5 with TRBJ1-2; 7 bases map to TRBD1. Germline CDR1 MNHEY, CDR2 SVGAGI. The J segment lost 3 bases and the V segment lost 2 bases, leaving 6 bases of the junction unmatched. The CDR3 covers 15 residues. The CDR3, as DNA: TGTGCCAGCAGTTACACGACAGGGAACCACTATGGCTACACCTTC. It is translated as CASSYTTGNHYGYTF.

This clonotype has only a few counts. CDR3 coding DNA: TGTGCCAGCAGTGAAGCTGCGAGCGGCGAGCAGTACTTC. It specifies CASSEAASGEQYF. J is TRBJ2-7 and V is TRBV2; D might be TRBD2 (5 bases). The CDR3 loop spans 13 amino acids. Germline lookup yields CDR1 SNHLY and CDR2 FYNNEI. Trimming cost V 0 bases and J 6 bases, with 9 bases left between them.

The chain couples TRBV2 to TRBJ2-3; 8 positions match TRBD2. Per germline, CDR1 SNHLY and CDR2 FYNNEI. This CDR3 comprises 16 residues. V was clipped by 4 bases and J by 1 base; unmatched bases: 7. CDR3 loop: CASSGGGTRGTDTQYF. The CDR3, as DNA: TGTGCCAGCAGTGGAGGAGGGACTAGAGGCACAGATACGCAGTATTTT.

The chain has TRBV7-2 and TRBJ2-7; the match to TRBD2 covers 8 bases. The CDR3 has 15 amino acids. Germline lookup yields CDR1 SGHTA and CDR2 FQGNSA. With 4 bases clipped from V and 1 base from J, the junction kept 6 bases outside the gene matches. The CDR3 loop is CASSSQAGASYEQYF. CDR3 nucleotide sequence: TGTGCCAGCAGCTCCCAAGCGGGAGCTTCCTACGAGCAGTACTTC.

This chain connects TRBV15 to TRBJ2-1; maybe TRBD2 (6 bases). The end of the DNA fits TRBJ2-7 better, so the J call may be wrong. Germline V CDR1 and CDR2: LNHNV, YYDKDF (reference sequence). CDR3 length equals 14 residues. DNA of the CDR3: TGTGCCACAAGCCCGGGACTGACCTACAATGAGCAGTACTTC. This gives the protein CATSPGLTYNEQYF.

The chain combines TRBV20-1 with TRBJ2-5; D could derive from TRBD1 or TRBD2 (6 bases each). The assigned J gene may be wrong: the sequence end matches TRBJ2-4 better. The CDR3 runs 14 residues. The germline V gene has CDR1 DFQATT and CDR2 SNEGSKA (reference sequence). The CDR3 region is CSASSGAPKNIQYF. In DNA form, the CDR3 reads TGCAGTGCTAGTTCGGGGGCCCCCAAAAACATTCAGTACTTC.

Only one count was recorded for this clonotype. The V call is TRBV9, the J call TRBJ1-2; possible D gene TRBD1, 5 bases. CDR3 length: 13 residues. V lost 1 base, J lost 7 bases, and 11 bases lay in between. CDR1 is SGDLS, CDR2 YYNGEE, per germline. This CDR3 is CASSVKGRFGYTF. Written as DNA, the CDR3 is TGTGCCAGCAGCGTAAAGGGACGGTTTGGCTACACCTTC.

This clonotype was counted at least ten times. The V call is TRBV12-3 or TRBV12-4, the J call TRBJ2-5, with 9 bases aligning to TRBD1. This CDR3 is built from 15 residues. J gave up 3 bases and V 3 bases, and 5 bases lay outside the gene matches. CDR3 region: CASSLDRGFKETQYF. The CDR3 DNA follows: TGTGCCAGCAGTTTGGACAGGGGCTTTAAAGAGACCCAGTACTTC.

The rearrangement joins TRBV30 to TRBJ2-2; TRBD2 might be the D (5 bases). CDR1 and CDR2 (germline): GTSNPN, SVGIG (reference sequence). The CDR3 has 12 residues. Trimming took 7 bases from V and 7 from J, leaving 13 bases between them. As DNA, the CDR3 is TGTGCCTCAGGACTCGAGAGCGGGGAGCTGTTTTTT. Encoded protein: CASGLESGELFF.

The chain is built from TRBV2 and TRBJ1-6, with D unresolved. The CDR3 covers 16 residues. With 5 bases removed from V and 5 bases from J, the gap between germline ends came to 16 bases. CDR1 and CDR2 (germline): SNHLY, FYNNEI. The CDR3: CASSIDLLTHNSPLHF. The CDR3 DNA reads as TGTGCCAGCAGTATAGACCTCTTAACCCATAATTCACCCCTCCACTTT.

The chain couples TRBV7-2 to TRBJ2-3; 8 nucleotides agree with TRBD2. Germline CDR1 SGHTA, CDR2 FQGNSA. V gave up 3 bases and J gave up 2 bases; unmatched junction bases: 4. The CDR3 runs to 15 residues. The CDR3 DNA reads as TGTGCCAGCAGCTTTAGCGGGGACCCCACAGATACGCAGTATTTT. It encodes CASSFSGDPTDTQYF.

The V call is TRBV20-1, the J call TRBJ2-7; D is possibly TRBD2 (5 bases). Trimming pared 5 bases from V and 1 base from J, leaving 9 bases between. CDR1 is DFQATT, CDR2 SNEGSKA, per germline (reference sequence). The CDR3 consists of 12 residues. The CDR3 nucleotides are TGCAGTGCTCCGAGGGCTTCCTACGAGCAGTACTTC. It is translated as CSAPRASYEQYF.

The chain joins TRBV12-3 or TRBV12-4 to TRBJ2-3, with D perhaps matching TRBD2 (5 bases). The length of the CDR3 is 15 residues. Trimming removed 4 bases at V and 5 bases at J, with 16 bases between. Written as DNA, the CDR3 is TGTGCCAGCAGTTCCACTAGACGGGCACGAGATACGCAGTATTTT. The encoded protein is CASSSTRRARDTQYF.

About this clonotype itself: One base away lies a much larger clone, so this may be a sequencing read error. V usage is TRBV7-6 and J usage is TRBJ2-3; TRBD1 matches 11 bases. The germline CDR1 and CDR2 sequences are SGHVS and FNYEAQ. The J segment lost 4 bases and the V segment lost 2 bases, leaving 8 bases of the junction unmatched. This CDR3 is built from 17 residues. The CDR3 spells CASSLRVSGQGADTQYF. DNA of the CDR3: TGTGCCAGCAGCTTAAGGGTATCGGGACAGGGGGCAGATACGCAGTATTTT.